The sample holds a few counts of the clone carrying this T cell receptor (beta chain). No antigen is known for it. With 5 bases clipped from V and 0 bases from J, the junction kept 5 bases outside the gene matches. Germline V gene data show CDR1 as SGHTA and CDR2 as FQGTGA. The CDR3 is 17 amino acids. The data belong to a study of T cell repertoires in cytomegalovirus infection. As for the study in general: Through public TCR beta signatures, both CMV infection and matching HLA type were indicated. Findings and caveats of the study: What dominated the ex vivo response were HLA-C-restricted CMV-specific TCR beta clonotypes. CMV carriers with the relevant HLA were identified by cumulative public TCR beta family frequency.

TCRdb reanalysed the reads using MiXCR and keeps one entry per CDR3 protein. The sample yields approximately 150,000 distinct CDR3 sequences, 17% seen once. The origin of this receptor is a human donor in good health (CMV status not recorded). Some clones in this sample may be carry-over from other donors' samples. The chain carries TRBV7-3 and TRBJ2-1; 12 bases match TRBD2. Sequences were obtained from CD8+ T cells from PBMCs. The CDR3 protein is CASSTGLAGSSYNEQFF. The CDR3, as DNA: TGTGCCAGCAGCACGGGACTAGCGGGCAGCTCCTACAATGAGCAGTTCTTC. The whole variable domain, filled in from reference TRBV7-3 and TRBJ2-1, reads GAGVSQTPSNKVTEKGKYVELRCDPISGHTALYWYRQSLGQGPEFLIYFQGTGAADDSGLPNDRFFAVRPEGSVSTLKIQRTERGDSAVYLCASSTGLAGSSYNEQFFGPGTRLTVL.